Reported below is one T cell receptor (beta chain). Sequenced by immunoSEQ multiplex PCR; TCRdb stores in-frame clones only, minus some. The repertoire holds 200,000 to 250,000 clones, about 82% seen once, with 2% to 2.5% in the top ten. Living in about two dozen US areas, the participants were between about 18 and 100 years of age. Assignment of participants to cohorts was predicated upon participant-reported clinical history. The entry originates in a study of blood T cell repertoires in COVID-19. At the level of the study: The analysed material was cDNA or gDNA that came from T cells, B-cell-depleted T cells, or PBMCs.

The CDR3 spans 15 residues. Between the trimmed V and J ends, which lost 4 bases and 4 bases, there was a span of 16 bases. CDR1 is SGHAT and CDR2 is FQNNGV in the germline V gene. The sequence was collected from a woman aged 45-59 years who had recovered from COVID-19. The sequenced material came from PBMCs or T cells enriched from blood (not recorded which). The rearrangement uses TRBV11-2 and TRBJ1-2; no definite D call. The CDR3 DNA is TGTGCCAGCAGCTCCTACCCTATCCCGGGCTATGGCTACACCTTC. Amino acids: CASSSYPIPGYGYTF.